This T cell receptor beta chain was identified during a study of CD8+ T cells in alopecia areata. Study-level information: Treatment with tofacitinib (6 to 18 months) was followed by 6 months off drug.

It was cDNA, reverse transcribed from extracted RNA, that served as the sequencing template. The assay was immunoSEQ multiplex PCR, and TCRdb's table has in-frame clones only and misses some. The sample consists of about 220,000 clones, more than 45% of them appearing once. The V end lost 3 bases, the J end lost 5 bases, and 5 bases lay between the germline ends. CDR1 SGHDN and CDR2 FVKESK come from the germline V gene. The CDR3 length is 12 residues. This clone came up a few times. The sample's treatment: oral pan-JAK inhibitor, 5-10 mg twice daily. The researchers isolated CD4+ and CD8+ T cells from PBMCs by sorting.

The sequenced sample was CD4+ T cells sorted from blood, obtained at week 4, from a patient treated with tofacitinib. This chain connects TRBV14 to TRBJ2-1, with D unresolved. The TCR originated in a human donor with alopecia areata. The CDR3 sequence: CASSQDNNEQFF. CDR3 coding DNA: TGTGCCAGCAGCCAGGATAACAATGAGCAGTTCTTC.